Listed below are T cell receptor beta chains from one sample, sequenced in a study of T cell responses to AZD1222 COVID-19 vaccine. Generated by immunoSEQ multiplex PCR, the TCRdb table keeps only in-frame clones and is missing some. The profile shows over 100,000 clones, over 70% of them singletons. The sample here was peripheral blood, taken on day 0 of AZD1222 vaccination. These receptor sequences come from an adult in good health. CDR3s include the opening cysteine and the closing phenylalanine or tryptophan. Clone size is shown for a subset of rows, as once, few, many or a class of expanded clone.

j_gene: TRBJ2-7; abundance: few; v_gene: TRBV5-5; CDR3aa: CASSFTTREQYF
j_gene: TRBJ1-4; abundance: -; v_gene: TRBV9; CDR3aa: CASSVDQGEDEKLFF
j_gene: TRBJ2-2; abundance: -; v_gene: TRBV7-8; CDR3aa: CASSRQGLSNTGELFF
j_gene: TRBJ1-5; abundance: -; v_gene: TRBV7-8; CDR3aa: CASSLTAGLGSNQPQHF
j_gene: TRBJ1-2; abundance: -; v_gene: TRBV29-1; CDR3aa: CSVLFRRGYTF
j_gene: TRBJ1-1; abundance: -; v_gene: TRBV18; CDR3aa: CASSGGRVRTEAFF
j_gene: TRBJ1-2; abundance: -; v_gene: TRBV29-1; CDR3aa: CSVGEGGLGYTF
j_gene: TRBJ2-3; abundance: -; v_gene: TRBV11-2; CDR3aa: CASSSRQRELTDTQYF
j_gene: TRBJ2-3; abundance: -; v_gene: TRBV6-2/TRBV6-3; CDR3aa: CASSYSSRTDTQYF
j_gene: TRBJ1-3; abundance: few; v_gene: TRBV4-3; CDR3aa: CASSQVWGGLSGNTIYF
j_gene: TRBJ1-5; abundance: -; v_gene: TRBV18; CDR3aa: CASSLGTGGHQPQHF
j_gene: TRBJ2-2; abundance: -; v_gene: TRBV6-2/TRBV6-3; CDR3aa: CASSPHLLAGGPSGELFF
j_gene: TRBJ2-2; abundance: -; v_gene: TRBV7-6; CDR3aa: CASSWGGLSTGELFF
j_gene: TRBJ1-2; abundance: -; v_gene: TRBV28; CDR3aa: CASSPGTGGSYGYTF
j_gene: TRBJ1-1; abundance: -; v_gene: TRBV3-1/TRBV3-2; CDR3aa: CASSPAFTGTEAFF
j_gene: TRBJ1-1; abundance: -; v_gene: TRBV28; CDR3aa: CASDPFSGTEAFF
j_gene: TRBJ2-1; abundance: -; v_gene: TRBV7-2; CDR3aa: CASSSRLGANEQFF
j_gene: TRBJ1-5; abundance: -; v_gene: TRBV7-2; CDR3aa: CASSPDRGPNQPQHF
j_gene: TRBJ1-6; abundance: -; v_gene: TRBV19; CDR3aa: CASRGDSPLHF
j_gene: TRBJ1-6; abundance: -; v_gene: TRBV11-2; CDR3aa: CASGRGPNNSPLHF
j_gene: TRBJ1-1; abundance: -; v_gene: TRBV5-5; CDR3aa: CASTSGQGARMNTEAFF
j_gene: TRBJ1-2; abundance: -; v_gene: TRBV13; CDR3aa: CASSFRGIYGYTF
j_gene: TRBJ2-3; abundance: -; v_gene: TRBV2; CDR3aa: CASSERRGDTQYF
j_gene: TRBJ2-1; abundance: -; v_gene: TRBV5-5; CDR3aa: CASSLRKGSAGEQFF
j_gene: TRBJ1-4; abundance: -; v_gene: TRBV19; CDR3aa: CASRGPGATNEKLFF
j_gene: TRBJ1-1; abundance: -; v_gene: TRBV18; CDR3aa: CASSDLDNSEAFF
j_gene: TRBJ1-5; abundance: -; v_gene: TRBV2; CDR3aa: CASSPGPSNQPQHF
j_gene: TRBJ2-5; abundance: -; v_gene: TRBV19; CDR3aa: CASSPSGSETQYF
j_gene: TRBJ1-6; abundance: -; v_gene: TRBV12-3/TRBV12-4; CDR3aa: CASSSGQEGPLHF
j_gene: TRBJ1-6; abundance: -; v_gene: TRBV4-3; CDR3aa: CASSQDVGQGASGSPLHF
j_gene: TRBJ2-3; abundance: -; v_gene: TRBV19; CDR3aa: CASNLGRKTDTQYF
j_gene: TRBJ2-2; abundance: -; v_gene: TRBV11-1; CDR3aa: CASSAANRMNTGELFF
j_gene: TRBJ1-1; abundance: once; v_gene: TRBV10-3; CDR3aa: CAISGQGHFTEAFF
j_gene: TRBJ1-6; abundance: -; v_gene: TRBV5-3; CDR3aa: CARSLRVVGHSYNSPLHF
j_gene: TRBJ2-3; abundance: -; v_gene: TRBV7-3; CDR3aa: CASSLMGAEDTQYF
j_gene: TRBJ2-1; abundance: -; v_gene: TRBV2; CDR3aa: CASSQGHSLINEQFF
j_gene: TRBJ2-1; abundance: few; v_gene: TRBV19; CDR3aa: CASSTGLVYNEQFF
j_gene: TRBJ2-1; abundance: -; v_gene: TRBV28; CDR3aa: CASSPIGGLYNEQFF
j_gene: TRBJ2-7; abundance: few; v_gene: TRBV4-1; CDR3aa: CASSQVFSSSYEQYF
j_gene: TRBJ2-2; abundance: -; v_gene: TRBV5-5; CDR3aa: CASSVTFTGELFF
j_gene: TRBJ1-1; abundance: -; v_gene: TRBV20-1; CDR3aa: CSASRPGEAFF
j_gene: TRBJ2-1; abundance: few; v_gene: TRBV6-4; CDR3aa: CASSETGGSNEQFF
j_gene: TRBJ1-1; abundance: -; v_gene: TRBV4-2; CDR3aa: CASSQVLTGGGNTEAFF
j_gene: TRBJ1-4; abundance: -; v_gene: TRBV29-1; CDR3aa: CSVARSPNEKLFF
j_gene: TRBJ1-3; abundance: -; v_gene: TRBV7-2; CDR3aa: CASSPTRGGSGNTIYF
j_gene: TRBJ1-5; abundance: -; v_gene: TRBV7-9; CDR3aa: CASSPTGGRQPQHF
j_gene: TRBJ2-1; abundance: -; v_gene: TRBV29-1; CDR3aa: CSVARAGGDEQFF
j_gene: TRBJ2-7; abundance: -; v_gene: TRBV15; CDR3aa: CATSRETRGPYEQYF
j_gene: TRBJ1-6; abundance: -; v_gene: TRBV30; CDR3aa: CAWKGARQKIRLNSPLHF